This T cell receptor (beta chain) was observed in a study of Ad26.COV2.S vaccination and SARS-CoV-2 variants. Study background: Intramuscular Ad26.COV2.S doses were given once or twice, 56 days apart.

Treatment here: roughly 18 received Ad26.COV2.S at low or high dose, single or two shots; 5 received placebo; per-sample allocation not given. Vaccine and placebo recipients were sampled on day 63 after the first injection. Donor was an adult aged 18-55 years in Boston. Clones were read by immunoSEQ multiplex PCR, and TCRdb kept only the in-frame ones, dropping some. This sample has about 400,000 clones, with 70% to 90% found just once. The CDR3 totals 15 residues. From germline, CDR1 is SGHTA and CDR2 FQGNSA. Trimming took off 2 bases at V and 0 bases at J, with 11 bases between the two ends. About this clone: Its cognate antigen is unknown.

Whole-study findings and limits: People given the vaccine had a wider spike-specific TCR breadth than placebo recipients did. Measures of TCR breadth and depth may have fallen short of total T cell responses.

This clonotype was sampled from a person between 18 and 65 years old who received the Ad26.COV2.S COVID-19 vaccine or a placebo. The chain carries TRBV7-2 and TRBJ2-7; tentatively, D is TRBD1 or TRBD2 (6 bases each). Here the sequenced sample was peripheral blood, taken in a trial of Ad26.COV2.S vaccine versus placebo. The CDR3 nucleotides read TGTGCCAGCAGCTTAATCGGGGGCTCCTCCTACGAGCAGTACTTC. Its protein is CASSLIGGSSYEQYF.